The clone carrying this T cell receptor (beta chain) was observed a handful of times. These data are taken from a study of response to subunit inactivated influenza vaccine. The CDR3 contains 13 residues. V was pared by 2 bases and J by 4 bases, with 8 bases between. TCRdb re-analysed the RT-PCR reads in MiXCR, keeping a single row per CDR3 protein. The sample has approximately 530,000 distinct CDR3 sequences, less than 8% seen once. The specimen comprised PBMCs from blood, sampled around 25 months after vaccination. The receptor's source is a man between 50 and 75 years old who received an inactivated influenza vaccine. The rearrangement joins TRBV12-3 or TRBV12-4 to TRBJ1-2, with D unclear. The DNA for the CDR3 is TGTGCCAGCAGTTTACTGTATTTCTATGGCTACACCTTC. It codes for CASSLLYFYGYTF.